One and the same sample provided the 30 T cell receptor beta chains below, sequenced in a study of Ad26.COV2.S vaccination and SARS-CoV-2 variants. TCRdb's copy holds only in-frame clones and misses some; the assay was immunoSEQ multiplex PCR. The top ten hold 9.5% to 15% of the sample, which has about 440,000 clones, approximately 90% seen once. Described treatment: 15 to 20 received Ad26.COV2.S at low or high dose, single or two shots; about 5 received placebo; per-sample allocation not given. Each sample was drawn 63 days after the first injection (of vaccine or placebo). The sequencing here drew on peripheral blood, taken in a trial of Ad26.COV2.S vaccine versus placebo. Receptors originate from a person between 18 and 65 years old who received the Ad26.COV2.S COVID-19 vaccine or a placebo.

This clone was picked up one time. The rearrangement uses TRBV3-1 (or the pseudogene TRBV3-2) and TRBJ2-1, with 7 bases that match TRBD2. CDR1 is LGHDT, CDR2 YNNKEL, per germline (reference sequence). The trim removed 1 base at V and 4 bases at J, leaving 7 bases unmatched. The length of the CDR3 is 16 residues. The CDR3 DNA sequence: TGTGCCAGCAGCCAAGTCCCGGCTAGCGGATACAATGAGCAGTTCTTC. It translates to CASSQVPASGYNEQFF.

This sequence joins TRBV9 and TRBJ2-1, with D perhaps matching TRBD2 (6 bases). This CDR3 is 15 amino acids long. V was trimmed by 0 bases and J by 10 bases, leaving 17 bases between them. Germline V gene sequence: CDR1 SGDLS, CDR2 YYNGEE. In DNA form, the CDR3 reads TGTGCCAGCAGCGTAGGCAGGTCGGGAGTTGGGGAGCAGTTCTTC. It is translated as CASSVGRSGVGEQFF.

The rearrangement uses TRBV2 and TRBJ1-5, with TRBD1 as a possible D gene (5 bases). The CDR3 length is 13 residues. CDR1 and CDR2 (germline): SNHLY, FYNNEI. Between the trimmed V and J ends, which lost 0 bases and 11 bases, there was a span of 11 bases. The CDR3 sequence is CASSEAREGTQHF. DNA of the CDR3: TGTGCCAGCAGTGAAGCAAGGGAGGGGACCCAGCATTTT.

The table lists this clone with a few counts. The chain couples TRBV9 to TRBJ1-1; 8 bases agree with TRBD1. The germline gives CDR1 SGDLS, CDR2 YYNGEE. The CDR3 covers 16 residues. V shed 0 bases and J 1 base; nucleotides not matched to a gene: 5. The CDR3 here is CASSVEPGGTNTEAFF. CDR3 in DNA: TGTGCCAGCAGCGTAGAGCCAGGGGGCACGAACACTGAAGCTTTCTTT.

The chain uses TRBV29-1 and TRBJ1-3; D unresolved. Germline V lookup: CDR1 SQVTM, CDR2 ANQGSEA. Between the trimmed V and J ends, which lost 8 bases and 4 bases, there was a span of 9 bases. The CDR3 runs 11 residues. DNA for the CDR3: TGCAGCCCGAGAAGAGGAAACACCATATATTTT. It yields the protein CSPRRGNTIYF.

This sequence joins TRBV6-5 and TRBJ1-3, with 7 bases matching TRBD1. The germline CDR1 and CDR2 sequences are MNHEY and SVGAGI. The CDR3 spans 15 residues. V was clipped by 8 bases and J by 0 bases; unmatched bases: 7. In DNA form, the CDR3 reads TGTGCCAGCGATTCCTACAGGGGCTCTGGAAACACCATATATTTT. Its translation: CASDSYRGSGNTIYF.

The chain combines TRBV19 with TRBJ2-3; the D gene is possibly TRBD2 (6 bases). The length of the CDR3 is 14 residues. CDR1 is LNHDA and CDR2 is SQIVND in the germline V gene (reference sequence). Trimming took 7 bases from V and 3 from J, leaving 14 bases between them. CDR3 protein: CASMGRDGTDTQYF. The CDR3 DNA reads TGTGCCAGTATGGGGCGGGATGGGACAGATACGCAGTATTTT. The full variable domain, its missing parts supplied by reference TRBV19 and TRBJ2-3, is DGGITQSPKYLFRKEGQNVTLSCEQNLNHDAMYWYRQDPGQGLRLIYYSQIVNDFQKGDIAEGYSVSREKKESFPLTVTSAQKNPTAFYLCASMGRDGTDTQYFGPGTRLTVL.

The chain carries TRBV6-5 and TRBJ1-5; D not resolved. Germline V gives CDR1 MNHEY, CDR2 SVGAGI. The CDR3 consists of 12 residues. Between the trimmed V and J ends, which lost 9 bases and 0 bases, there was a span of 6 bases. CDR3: CASADSNQPQHF. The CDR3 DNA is TGTGCCAGTGCAGATAGCAATCAGCCCCAGCATTTT.

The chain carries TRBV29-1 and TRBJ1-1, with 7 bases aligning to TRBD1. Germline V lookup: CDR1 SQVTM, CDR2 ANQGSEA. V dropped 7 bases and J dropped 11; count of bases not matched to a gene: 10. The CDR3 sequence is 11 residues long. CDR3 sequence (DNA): TGCAGCGCCGGGGACAGCGGACGGGCTTTCTTT. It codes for CSAGDSGRAFF.

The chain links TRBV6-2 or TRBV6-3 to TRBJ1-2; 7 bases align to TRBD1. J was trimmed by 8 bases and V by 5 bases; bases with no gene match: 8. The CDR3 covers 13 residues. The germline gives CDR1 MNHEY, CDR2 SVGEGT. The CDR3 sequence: CASSATGRWGYTF. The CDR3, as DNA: TGTGCCAGCAGTGCGACAGGGCGGTGGGGCTACACCTTC.

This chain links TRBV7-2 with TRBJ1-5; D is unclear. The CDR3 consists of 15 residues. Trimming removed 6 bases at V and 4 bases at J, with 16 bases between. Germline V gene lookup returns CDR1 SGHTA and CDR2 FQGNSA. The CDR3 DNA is TGTGCCAGCAGTTTCGATGGTGGGTCTAATCAGCCCCAGCATTTT. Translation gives CASSFDGGSNQPQHF.

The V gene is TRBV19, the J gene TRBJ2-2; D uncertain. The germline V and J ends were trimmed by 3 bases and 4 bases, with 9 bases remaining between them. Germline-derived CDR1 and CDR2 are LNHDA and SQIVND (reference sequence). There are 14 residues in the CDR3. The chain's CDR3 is CASSILLFTGELFF. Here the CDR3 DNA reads TGTGCCAGTAGTATCCTGCTATTCACCGGGGAGCTGTTTTTT.

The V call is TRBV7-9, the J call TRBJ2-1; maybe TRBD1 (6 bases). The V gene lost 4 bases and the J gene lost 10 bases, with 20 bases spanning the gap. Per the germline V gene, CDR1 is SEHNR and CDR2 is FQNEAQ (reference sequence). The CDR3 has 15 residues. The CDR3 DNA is TGTGCCAGCAGCTCGGTTAGCCGGGACACCCTAGAGCAGTTCTTC. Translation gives CASSSVSRDTLEQFF.

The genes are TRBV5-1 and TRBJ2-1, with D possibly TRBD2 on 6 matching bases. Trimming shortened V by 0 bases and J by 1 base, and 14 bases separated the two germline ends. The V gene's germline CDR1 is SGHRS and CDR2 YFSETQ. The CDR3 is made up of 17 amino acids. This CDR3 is CASSLGVGSLSYNEQFF. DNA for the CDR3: TGCGCCAGCAGCTTGGGAGTCGGGAGTTTATCCTACAATGAGCAGTTCTTC.

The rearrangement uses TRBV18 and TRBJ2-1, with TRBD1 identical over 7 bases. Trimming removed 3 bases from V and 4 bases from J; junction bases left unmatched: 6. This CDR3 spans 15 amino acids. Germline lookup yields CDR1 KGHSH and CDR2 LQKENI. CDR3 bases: TGTGCCAGCTCACCGCCGGACAGGAGATACAATGAGCAGTTCTTC. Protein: CASSPPDRRYNEQFF.

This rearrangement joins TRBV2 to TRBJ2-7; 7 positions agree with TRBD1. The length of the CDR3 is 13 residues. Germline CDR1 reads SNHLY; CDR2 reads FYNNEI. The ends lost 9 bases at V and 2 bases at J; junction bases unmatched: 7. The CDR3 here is CASAADRPYEQYF. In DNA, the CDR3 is TGTGCCAGTGCTGCGGACAGGCCCTACGAGCAGTACTTC.

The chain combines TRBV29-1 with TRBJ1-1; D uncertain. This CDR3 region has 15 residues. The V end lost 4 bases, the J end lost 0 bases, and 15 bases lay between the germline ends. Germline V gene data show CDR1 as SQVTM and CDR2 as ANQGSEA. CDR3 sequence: CSVVTSFMLNTEAFF. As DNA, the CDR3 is TGCAGCGTTGTTACCAGTTTCATGTTGAACACTGAAGCTTTCTTT.

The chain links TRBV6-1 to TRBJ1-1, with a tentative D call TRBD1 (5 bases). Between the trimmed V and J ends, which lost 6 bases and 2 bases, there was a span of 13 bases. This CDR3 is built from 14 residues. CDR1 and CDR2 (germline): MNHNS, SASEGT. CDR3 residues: CASSQTDINTEAFF. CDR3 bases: TGTGCCAGCAGCCAGACGGACATCAACACTGAAGCTTTCTTT.

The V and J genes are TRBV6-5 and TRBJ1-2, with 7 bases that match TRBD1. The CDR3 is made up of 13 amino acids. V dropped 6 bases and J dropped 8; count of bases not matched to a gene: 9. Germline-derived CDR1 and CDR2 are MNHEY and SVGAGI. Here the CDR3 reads CASSPDRSGGYTF. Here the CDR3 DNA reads TGTGCCAGCAGCCCGGACAGGTCAGGAGGCTACACCTTC.

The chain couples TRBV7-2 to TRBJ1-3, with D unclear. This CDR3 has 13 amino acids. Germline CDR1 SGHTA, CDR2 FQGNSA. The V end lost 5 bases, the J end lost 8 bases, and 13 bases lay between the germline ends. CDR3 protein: CASSPAGRDTIYF. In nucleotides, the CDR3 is TGTGCCAGCAGCCCCGCTGGCAGAGACACCATATATTTT.

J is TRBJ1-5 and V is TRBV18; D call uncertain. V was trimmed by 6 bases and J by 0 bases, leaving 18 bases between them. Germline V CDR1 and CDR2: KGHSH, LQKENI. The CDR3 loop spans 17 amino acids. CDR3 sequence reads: CASSSSGLFGSNQPQHF. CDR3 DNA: TGTGCCAGCTCCTCAAGCGGGCTTTTCGGTAGCAATCAGCCCCAGCATTTT.

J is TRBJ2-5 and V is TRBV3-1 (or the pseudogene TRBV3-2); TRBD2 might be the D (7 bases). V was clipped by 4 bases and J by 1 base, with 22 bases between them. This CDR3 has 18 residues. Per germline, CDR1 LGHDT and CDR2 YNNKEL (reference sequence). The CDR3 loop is CASSRKGAGARTQETQYF. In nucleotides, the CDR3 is TGTGCCAGCAGCCGCAAAGGGGCGGGGGCCCGTACCCAAGAGACCCAGTACTTC.

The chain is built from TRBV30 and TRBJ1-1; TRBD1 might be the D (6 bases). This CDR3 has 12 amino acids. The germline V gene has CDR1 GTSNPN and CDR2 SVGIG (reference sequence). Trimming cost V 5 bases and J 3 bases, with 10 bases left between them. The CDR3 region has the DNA TGTGCCTGGTGTAGGGGGTACACTGAAGCTTTCTTT. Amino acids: CAWCRGYTEAFF.

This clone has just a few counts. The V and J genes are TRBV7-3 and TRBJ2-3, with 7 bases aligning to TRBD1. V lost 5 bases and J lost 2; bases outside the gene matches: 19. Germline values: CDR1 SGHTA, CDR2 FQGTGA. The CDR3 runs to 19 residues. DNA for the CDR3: TGTGCCAGCAGCCCGGTAGGGGGCCGTCGCCCAAAATACACAGATACGCAGTATTTT. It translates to CASSPVGGRRPKYTDTQYF.

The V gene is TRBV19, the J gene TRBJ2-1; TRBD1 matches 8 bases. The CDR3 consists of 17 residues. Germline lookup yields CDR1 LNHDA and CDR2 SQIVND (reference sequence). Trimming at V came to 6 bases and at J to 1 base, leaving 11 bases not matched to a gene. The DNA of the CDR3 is TGTGCCAGTAGGAAAACAGGGGGTAGTGGTTCCTACAATGAGCAGTTCTTC. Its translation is CASRKTGGSGSYNEQFF.

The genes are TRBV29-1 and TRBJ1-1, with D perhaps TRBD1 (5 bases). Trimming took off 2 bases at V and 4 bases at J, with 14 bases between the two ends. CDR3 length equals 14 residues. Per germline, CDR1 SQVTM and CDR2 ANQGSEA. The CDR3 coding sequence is TGCAGCGTTGAAAGGGGAGGGCGGGTCACTGAAGCTTTCTTT. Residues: CSVERGGRVTEAFF.

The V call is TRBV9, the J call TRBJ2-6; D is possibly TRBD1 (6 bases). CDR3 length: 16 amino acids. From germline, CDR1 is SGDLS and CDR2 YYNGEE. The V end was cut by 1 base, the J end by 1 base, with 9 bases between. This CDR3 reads CASSVLTGSGANVLTF. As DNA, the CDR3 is TGTGCCAGCAGCGTACTTACAGGGTCTGGGGCCAACGTCCTGACTTTC.

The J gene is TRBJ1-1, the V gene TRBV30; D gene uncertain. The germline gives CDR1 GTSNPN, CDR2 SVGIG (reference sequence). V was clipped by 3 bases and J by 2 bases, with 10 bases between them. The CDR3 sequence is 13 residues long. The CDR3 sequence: CAWSIFYNTEAFF. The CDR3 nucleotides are TGTGCCTGGAGCATCTTCTACAACACTGAAGCTTTCTTT.

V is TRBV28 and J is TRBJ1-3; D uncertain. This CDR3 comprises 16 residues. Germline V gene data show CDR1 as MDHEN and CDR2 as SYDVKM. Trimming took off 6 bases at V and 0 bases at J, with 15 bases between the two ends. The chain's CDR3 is CASSSERYGSGNTIYF. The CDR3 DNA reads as TGTGCCAGCAGCTCAGAAAGATATGGCTCTGGAAACACCATATATTTT.

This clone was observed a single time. The CDR3: CAIQNRDILPYGYTF. Written as DNA, the CDR3 is TGTGCCATCCAAAACCGGGACATCCTCCCCTATGGCTACACCTTC. The chain uses TRBV19 and TRBJ1-2; weak D call: TRBD1 (6 bases). Trimming cost V 10 bases and J 4 bases, with 22 bases left between them. From germline, CDR1 is LNHDA and CDR2 SQIVND (reference sequence). The CDR3 runs to 15 residues. Full variable domain (outside the CDR3, taken from reference TRBV19 and TRBJ1-2): DGGITQSPKYLFRKEGQNVTLSCEQNLNHDAMYWYRQDPGQGLRLIYYSQIVNDFQKGDIAEGYSVSREKKESFPLTVTSAQKNPTAFYLCAIQNRDILPYGYTFGSGTRLTVV.